These T cell receptor beta chains were read from a single sample in a study of human T cells and chemical hapten exposure. From the RACE reads, TCRdb called clonotypes with MiXCR, one entry per CDR3 protein. The table lists fewer than 40,000 distinct CDR3 sequences, roughly 12% of them singletons. This specimen was whole blood, taken in connection with sensitization to the hapten diphenylcyclopropenone (DPC). These receptors were collected from a woman in her forties with alopecia areata. Some clones in this sample may be carry-over from other donors' samples. Both conserved end residues are part of each CDR3. Each record gives: V gene, D gene, J gene, clone size, CDR3 protein, CDR3 DNA. D genes are given only for firm matches. Clone size is given for some rows only: seen once, a few or many times, or a class if the clone is expanded.

TRBV4-3	TRBD1	TRBJ1-3	-	CASSPMTGPGNTIYF	TGCGCCAGCAGCCCAATGACAGGGCCTGGAAACACCATATATTTT
TRBV10-3	-	TRBJ2-3	-	CAISGPSATDTQYF	TGTGCCATCAGTGGGCCTAGCGCGACAGATACGCAGTATTTT
TRBV29-1	TRBD1	TRBJ1-1	few	CSALDRGLAFF	TGCAGCGCCCTGGACAGGGGGCTTGCTTTCTTT
TRBV7-6	-	TRBJ1-1	many	CASRAGNTEAFF	TGTGCCAGCAGGGCCGGGAACACTGAAGCTTTCTTT
TRBV2	-	TRBJ2-5	few	CASIGSQETQYF	TGTGCCAGCATAGGGTCGCAAGAGACCCAGTACTTC
TRBV29-1	-	TRBJ2-5	-	CSVEGDETQYF	TGCAGCGTTGAGGGAGATGAGACCCAGTACTTC
TRBV7-9	-	TRBJ2-1	many	CASSLTGVPYNEQFF	TGTGCCAGCAGCTTAACGGGAGTTCCCTACAATGAGCAGTTCTTC
TRBV11-2	TRBD2	TRBJ2-3	-	CASEETSGSTDTQYF	TGTGCCAGCGAGGAGACTAGCGGGAGTACAGATACGCAGTATTTT
TRBV7-9	-	TRBJ1-1	many	CASSSRGWGMNTEAFF	TGTGCCAGCAGCTCCAGGGGTTGGGGCATGAACACTGAAGCTTTCTTT
TRBV28	TRBD1	TRBJ2-7	-	CASSPPGTGGFYEQYF	TGTGCCAGCAGCCCCCCCGGGACAGGGGGATTCTACGAGCAGTACTTC
TRBV30	TRBD2	TRBJ2-3	few	CAWSDGGTTDTQYF	TGTGCCTGGAGTGACGGGGGGACCACAGATACGCAGTATTTT
TRBV9	-	TRBJ2-5	few	CASSGTVQETQYF	TGTGCCAGCAGCGGTACGGTTCAAGAGACCCAGTACTTC
TRBV5-1	-	TRBJ2-7	-	CASSTDARSYEQYF	TGCGCCAGCAGCACGGACGCTCGCTCCTACGAGCAGTACTTC
TRBV28	-	TRBJ1-4	-	CASSGMTTGGTEKLFF	TGTGCCAGCAGTGGGATGACAACGGGGGGGACGGAAAAACTGTTTTTT
TRBV10-3	-	TRBJ1-5	-	CAITRDTDGPQHF	TGTGCCATCACCCGGGACACCGACGGGCCCCAGCATTTT